This T cell receptor beta chain was sequenced for a study of beta chain features in type 1 diabetes (dated by TCRdb to the late 2010s). General notes on the study: No differences in mean age, gender distribution, total cell number or subset yield were found between patients and healthy donors. In the study, TCRB repertoires of sorted circulating CD4+ T cell subsets from recently diagnosed type 1 diabetes patients were compared with those of matched healthy donors. Whereas all 30 or so donors provided naive and central memory subsets, regulatory and stem cell-like memory subsets were isolated from just 8 patients and about eight healthy donors. A total of 90 million to 120 million sorted cells were examined across all samples, and a strong correlation was observed between cell number per subset and RNA yield.

All of the isolated RNA was reverse transcribed with the High Capacity cDNA Reverse Transcription Kit, so expressed TCRB transcripts were sequenced. Deep immunoSEQ sequencing was performed on naive, central memory and regulatory T cell samples, with an average of roughly 3.3 million total reads per sample. Sorted cells were lysed in RLT buffer, and RNA was extracted using DNase-treated RNeasy Micro or Mini kits according to cell number. Each cell subset was processed on its own to prevent cross-contamination, while patient and healthy donor samples were processed together. TCRB sequences were amplified from cDNA with the immunoSEQ multiplex PCR, producing 87-bp fragments spanning the CDR3 region. The amplicons were sequenced using the Illumina HiSeq platform. In the source study's methods: Synthetic template baselines were used to correct PCR bias computationally, reads within Hamming distance 2 were collapsed, and singletons that could not be merged were discarded. Reads were aligned against IMGT to assign V, D and J genes, CDR3 length and insertions or deletions at six rearrangement sites. Within each subset, clonotype counts were normalized to sorted cell number, and only after that were true diversity and Gini coefficients computed with the tcR R package. The overlap coefficient, calculated on TCRB nucleotide sequences, was used to measure repertoire sharing. Out-of-frame TCRB sequences from naive cells were analyzed as a proxy for the pre-selection repertoire. This immuneACCESS table, as held by TCRdb, lists in-frame sequences with V and J called but not all clones. Of the missing ones, under half trace to an unresolved V gene in checked studies; the others have no known cause. D and trimming were read from the DNA, whereas the V and J calls and clone size are those reported in that table. This sample has about 640,000 clones in its table, and around an eighth of those were observed once. The ten largest clones represent around 0.12% of the sample.

This clone was observed a handful of times. Its cognate antigen has yet to be identified. The sample holds no much larger clone one base away, and base qualities are not on file. Each donor gave one peripheral blood draw, around 0.12 L on average, collected into heparinised tubes. A BD FACSAria II and a panel including CD45RO, CCR7, CD25, CD127, CD95 and CD27 were used to sort naive, central memory, regulatory and stem cell-like memory CD4+ T cells. Purity was above 95% for every sorted population. PBMCs were separated immediately by Lymphoprep density gradient centrifugation and were stained directly, without being cultured. So that batch effects would be minimized, each experiment stained and sorted samples in pairs, pairing one healthy donor with one patient. Broad study findings and their caveats: Because cDNA was sequenced instead of genomic DNA, activated cells with high expression could be over-represented, although the groups did not differ in activation or CD3 levels. Type 1 diabetes patients showed a moderate but significant shortening of TCRB CDR3 length in all four CD4+ subsets. Because small numbers of individuals were included in the HLA sub-analyses, any influence of HLA type on TCRB rearrangement was left unresolved. Naive, central memory and regulatory TCRB repertoires appeared more similar among patients than among healthy donors. At VDJ recombination sites, type 1 diabetes patients had fewer insertions and more deleted nucleotides, which implies abnormalities in thymic rearrangement. Shorter templates might have been favored by PCR, but patient and control samples were amplified and corrected together, so both groups would have been affected equally by any skew.

Source material: naive CD4+ T cells from blood. The intended sense of this specimen's cell subset or site label: true naive CD4+ T cells. This clonotype was sampled from a man aged 30-40 years with type 1 diabetes.

The CDR3 region has the sequence CASSRTGTEEEKLFF. The nucleotide sequence is given as TGTGCCAGCAGTCGTACCGGGACAGAGGAGGAAAAACTGTTTTTT. The rearrangement joined TRBV6-1 to TRBJ1-4; 7 junctional bases match TRBD1. The CDR3 spans 15 residues, from the cysteine through the phenylalanine. Solely the CDR3 DNA is kept, with 45 bases framed from the first base. The junction shows trimming of 5 bases on V and 8 bases on J, and the gene matches do not reach 11 bases of it. CDR1 is given as MNHNS and CDR2 as SASEGT, both from the germline V gene.